Included here is one TCR beta chain sequence, with context. Measured with immunoSEQ multiplex PCR; TCRdb has only the in-frame clones, and not every one. The sample consists of 46,000 or so clones, about nine tenths of them appearing once. This record comes from a study of blood T cell repertoires in COVID-19. Trimming shortened V by 7 bases and J by 3 bases, and 12 bases separated the two germline ends. Germline V CDR1 and CDR2: MNHEY, SVGAGI. The CDR3 extends over 13 amino acids. This chain links TRBV6-5 with TRBJ1-1; no clear D. This sequence originates from a man in his 70s with active COVID-19. Sequences were obtained from peripheral blood. In nucleotides, the CDR3 is TGTGCCAGCACCCGCTTGCGGGACACTGAAGCTTTCTTT. It translates to CASTRLRDTEAFF.